The clone carrying this TCR beta chain turned up a few times. Its antigen is unidentified. The source of the sample is a study of regulatory T cells in long-lasting Graves disease. Overall study: Over-5-year antithyroid drug use with positive TSH receptor antibodies defined persistent Graves' disease in the study. Overall study results and limits: The analysis examined peripheral blood only and excluded thyroid tissue. Comparison showed that persistent patients shared more public clonotypes (about 2,800) than new patients (about 880). The small sample size may have reduced accuracy.

Construction of the TCR beta libraries employed iRepertoire HTBI primers in conjunction with Arm-PCR of CDR3 regions. TCRdb passed the multiplex PCR reads through MiXCR, listing each CDR3 protein once. The sample holds 350,000 to 450,000 distinct CDR3 sequences; 21% are singletons and the top ten take over 11%. Trimming took 5 bases from V and 3 from J; bases not matched to a gene: 9. The CDR3 runs to 17 residues. Time point denoted: persistent/refractory GD, antithyroid drugs over 5 years with positive TRAb. Extracted PBMC RNA gave rise to the TCR library. The chain links TRBV12-3 or TRBV12-4 to TRBJ2-7; 14 bases are a match to TRBD2. The sequenced sample was peripheral blood mononuclear cells (PBMCs), obtained when the disease was refractory, from a patient treated with antithyroid drugs. The receptor's source is a female donor with Graves disease. The CDR3 DNA sequence: TGTGCCAGCAGTCCCTTGCGACTAGCGGGAGGGGACTACGAGCAGTACTTC. Protein: CASSPLRLAGGDYEQYF.